This TCR beta chain came from a study of CD4+ T cells in melanoma. Overall study findings and caveats: CD8+ T cell, macrophage and B cell function reportedly correlated with neoantigen-specific CD4+ T cells. Reportedly, melanoma neoantigen-specific CD4+ T cells showed varied differentiation states.

Germline V CDR1 and CDR2: WNHNN, SYGVQD (reference sequence). The CDR3 covers 16 residues. The V gene lost 4 bases and the J gene lost 0 bases, with 12 bases spanning the gap. About this clone itself: Antigen unknown.

Assay: immunoSEQ multiplex PCR; the TCRdb copy retains only in-frame clones and omits some. The table includes around 100,000 clones, approximately 92% detected once. The sample consisted of peripheral blood. The TCR originated in a human donor with melanoma. The chain recombines TRBV10-1 with TRBJ1-4; D possibly corresponds to TRBD1 (6 bases). The CDR3 nucleotides read TGCGCCAGCAGTGGTGTCAGGGGAGCAACTAATGAAAAACTGTTTTTT. It yields the protein CASSGVRGATNEKLFF.